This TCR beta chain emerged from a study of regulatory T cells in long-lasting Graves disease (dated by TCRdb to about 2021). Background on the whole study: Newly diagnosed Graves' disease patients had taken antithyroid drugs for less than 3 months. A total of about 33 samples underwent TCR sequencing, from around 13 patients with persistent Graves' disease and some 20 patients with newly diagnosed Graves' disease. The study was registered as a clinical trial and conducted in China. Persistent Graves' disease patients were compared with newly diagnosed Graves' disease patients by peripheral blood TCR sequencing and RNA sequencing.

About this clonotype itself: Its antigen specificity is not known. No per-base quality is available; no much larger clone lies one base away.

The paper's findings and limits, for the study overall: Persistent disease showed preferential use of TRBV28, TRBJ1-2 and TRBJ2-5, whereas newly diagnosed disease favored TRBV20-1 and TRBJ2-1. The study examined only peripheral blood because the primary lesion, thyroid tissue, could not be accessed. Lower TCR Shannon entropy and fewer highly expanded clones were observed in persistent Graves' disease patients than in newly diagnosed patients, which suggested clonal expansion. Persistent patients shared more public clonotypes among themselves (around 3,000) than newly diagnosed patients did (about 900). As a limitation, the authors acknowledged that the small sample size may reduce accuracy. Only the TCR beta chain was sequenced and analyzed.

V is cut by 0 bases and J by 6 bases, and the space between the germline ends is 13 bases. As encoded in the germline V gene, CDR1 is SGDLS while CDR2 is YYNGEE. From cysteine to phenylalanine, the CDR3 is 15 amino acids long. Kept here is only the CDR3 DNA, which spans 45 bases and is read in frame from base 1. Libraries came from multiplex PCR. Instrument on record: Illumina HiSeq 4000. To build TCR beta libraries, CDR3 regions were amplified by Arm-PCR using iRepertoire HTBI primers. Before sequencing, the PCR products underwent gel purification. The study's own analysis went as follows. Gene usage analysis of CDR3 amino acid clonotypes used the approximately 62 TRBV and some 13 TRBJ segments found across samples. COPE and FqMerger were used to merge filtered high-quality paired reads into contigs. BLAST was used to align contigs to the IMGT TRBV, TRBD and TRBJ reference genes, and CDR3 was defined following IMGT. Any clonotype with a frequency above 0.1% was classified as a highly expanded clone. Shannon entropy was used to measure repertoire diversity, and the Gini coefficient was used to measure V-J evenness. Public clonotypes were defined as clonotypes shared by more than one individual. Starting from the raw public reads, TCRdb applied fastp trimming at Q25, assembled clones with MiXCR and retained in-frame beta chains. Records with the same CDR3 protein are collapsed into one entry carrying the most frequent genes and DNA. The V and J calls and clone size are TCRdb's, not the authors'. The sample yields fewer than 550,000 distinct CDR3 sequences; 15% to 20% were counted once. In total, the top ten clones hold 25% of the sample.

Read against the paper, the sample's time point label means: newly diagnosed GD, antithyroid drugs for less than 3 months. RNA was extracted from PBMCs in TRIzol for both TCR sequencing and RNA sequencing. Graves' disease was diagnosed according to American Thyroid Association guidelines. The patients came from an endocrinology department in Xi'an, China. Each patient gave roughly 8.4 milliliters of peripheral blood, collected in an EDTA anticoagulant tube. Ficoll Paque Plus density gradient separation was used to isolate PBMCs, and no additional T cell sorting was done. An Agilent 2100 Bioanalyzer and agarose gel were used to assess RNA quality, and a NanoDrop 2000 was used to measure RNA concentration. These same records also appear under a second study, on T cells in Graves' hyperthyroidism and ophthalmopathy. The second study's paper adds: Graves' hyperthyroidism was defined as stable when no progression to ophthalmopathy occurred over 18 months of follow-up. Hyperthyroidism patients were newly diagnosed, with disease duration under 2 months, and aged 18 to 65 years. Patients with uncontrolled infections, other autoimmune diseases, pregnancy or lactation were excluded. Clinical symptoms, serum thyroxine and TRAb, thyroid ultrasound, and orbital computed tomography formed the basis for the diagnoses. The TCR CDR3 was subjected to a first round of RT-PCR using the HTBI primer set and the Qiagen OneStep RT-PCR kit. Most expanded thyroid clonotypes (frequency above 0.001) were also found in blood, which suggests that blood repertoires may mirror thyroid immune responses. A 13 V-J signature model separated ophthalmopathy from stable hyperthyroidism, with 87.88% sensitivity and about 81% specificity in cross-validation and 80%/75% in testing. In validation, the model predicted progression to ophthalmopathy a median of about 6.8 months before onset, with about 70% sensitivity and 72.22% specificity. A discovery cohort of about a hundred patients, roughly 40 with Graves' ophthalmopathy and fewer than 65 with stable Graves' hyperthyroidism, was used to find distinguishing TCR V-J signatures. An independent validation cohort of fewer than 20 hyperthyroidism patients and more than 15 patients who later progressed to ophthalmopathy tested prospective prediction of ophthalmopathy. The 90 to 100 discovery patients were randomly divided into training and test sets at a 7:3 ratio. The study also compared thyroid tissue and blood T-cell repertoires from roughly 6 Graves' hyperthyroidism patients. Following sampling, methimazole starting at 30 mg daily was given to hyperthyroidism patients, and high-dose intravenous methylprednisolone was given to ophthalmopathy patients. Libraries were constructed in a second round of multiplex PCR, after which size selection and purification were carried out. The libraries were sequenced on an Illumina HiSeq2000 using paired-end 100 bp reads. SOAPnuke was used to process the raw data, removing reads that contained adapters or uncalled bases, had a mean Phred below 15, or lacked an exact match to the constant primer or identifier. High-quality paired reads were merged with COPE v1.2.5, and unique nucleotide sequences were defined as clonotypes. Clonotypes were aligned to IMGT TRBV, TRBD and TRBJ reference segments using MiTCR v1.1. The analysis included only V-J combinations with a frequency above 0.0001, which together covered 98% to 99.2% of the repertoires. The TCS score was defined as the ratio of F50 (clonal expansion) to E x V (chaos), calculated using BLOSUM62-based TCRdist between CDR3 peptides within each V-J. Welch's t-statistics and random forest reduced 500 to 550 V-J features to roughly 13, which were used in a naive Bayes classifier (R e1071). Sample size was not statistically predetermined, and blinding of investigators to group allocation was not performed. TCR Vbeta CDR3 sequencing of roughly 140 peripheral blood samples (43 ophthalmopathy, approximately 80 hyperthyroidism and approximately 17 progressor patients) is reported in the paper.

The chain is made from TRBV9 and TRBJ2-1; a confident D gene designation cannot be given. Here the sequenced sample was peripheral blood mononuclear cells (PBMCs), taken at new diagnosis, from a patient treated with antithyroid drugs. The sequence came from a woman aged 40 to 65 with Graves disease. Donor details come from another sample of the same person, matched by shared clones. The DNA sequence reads TGTGCCAGCAGCGTAGTGGATCACAGCCGCAATGAGCAGTTCTTC. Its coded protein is CASSVVDHSRNEQFF.